The next 18 T cell receptor beta chains were all read from a single sample in a study of T cell repertoires in cytomegalovirus infection. Using its own MiXCR run on the reads, TCRdb lists one record per CDR3 protein. The data contain around 200,000 distinct CDR3 sequences, roughly 15% of them seen just once; the ten biggest clones take up 20% to 25%. Sequenced input: CD8+ T cells from PBMCs. The origin of the receptors is a human donor in good health (CMV status not recorded). Some clones in this sample may be carry-over from other donors' samples.

This clonotype was observed a few times. This chain uses TRBV6-5 with TRBJ2-3; 7 nucleotides agree with TRBD2. This CDR3 has 16 residues. V shed 0 bases and J 0 bases; nucleotides not matched to a gene: 3. CDR1 MNHEY and CDR2 SVGAGI come from the germline V gene. CDR3 sequence: CASSYSGGTSTDTQYF. DNA for the CDR3: TGTGCCAGCAGTTACTCGGGAGGGACTAGCACAGATACGCAGTATTTT.

This clonotype was picked up a small number of times. The chain employs TRBV7-9 and TRBJ1-2; TRBD1 is a possible D gene (6 bases). The length of the CDR3 is 15 residues. The V and J ends lost 5 bases and 4 bases respectively, with 17 bases between them. Germline CDR1 and CDR2: SEHNR and FQNEAQ (reference sequence). The CDR3 DNA reads as TGTGCCAGCAGCCTCCTCTCCGGGGGGCCCTATGGCTACACCTTC. Translation: CASSLLSGGPYGYTF.

This clonotype was seen a handful of times. CDR3: CASSGRGDSSYEQYF. The CDR3 nucleotides are TGTGCCAGCAGCGGGAGGGGGGACAGCTCCTACGAGCAGTACTTC. V is TRBV7-9 and J is TRBJ2-7; D is possibly TRBD1 or TRBD2 (7 bases each). The CDR3 covers 15 residues. Trimming took off 5 bases at V and 0 bases at J, with 14 bases between the two ends. Germline assignment: CDR1 SEHNR and CDR2 FQNEAQ (reference sequence).

The chain has TRBV7-6 and TRBJ1-2; 7 bases agree with TRBD1. The J segment lost 1 base and the V segment lost 5 bases, leaving 10 bases of the junction unmatched. The V gene's germline CDR1 is SGHVS and CDR2 FNYEAQ. This CDR3 comprises 16 residues. Here the CDR3 reads CASSPRTGEDNYGYTF. CDR3 nucleotides: TGTGCCAGCAGCCCGAGAACAGGGGAGGATAACTATGGCTACACCTTC.

The sample holds many counts of this clonotype. The rearrangement joins TRBV20-1 to TRBJ2-7; the match to TRBD1 covers 12 bases. V trimming: 6 bases; J trimming: 2 bases; junction bases outside the gene matches: 8. CDR3 length equals 15 residues. CDR1 and CDR2 from the germline V gene are DFQATT and SNEGSKA (reference sequence). The CDR3 nucleotides are TGCAGTGCCAGTCCGGGACAGGGGGCGGCCTACGAGCAGTACTTC. Amino acid sequence: CSASPGQGAAYEQYF.

CDR3: CASSLSGPGELFF. The CDR3 DNA follows: TGTGCCAGCAGTTTATCAGGGCCCGGGGAGCTGTTTTTT. The chain uses TRBV12-3 or TRBV12-4 and TRBJ2-2; D is possibly TRBD1 (5 bases). The V end lost 2 bases, the J end lost 6 bases, and 7 bases lay between the germline ends. The CDR3 is 13 residues long.

A few counts support this clonotype. The J gene is TRBJ2-1, the V gene TRBV29-1; D may correspond to TRBD1 or TRBD2 (5 bases each). V was pared by 6 bases and J by 0 bases, with 18 bases between. The CDR3 contains 16 residues. Germline CDR1 is SQVTM and CDR2 is ANQGSEA. Written as DNA, the CDR3 is TGCAGCGTCACCGGGGCGTCAGGGATCTCCTACAATGAGCAGTTCTTC. Protein product: CSVTGASGISYNEQFF.

This clonotype was recorded a few times. The gene calls are TRBV11-2 and TRBJ1-2; no definite D call. The germline V gene encodes CDR1 SGHAT and CDR2 FQNNGV. This CDR3 spans 15 amino acids. V was cut by 0 bases and J by 4 bases, with 12 bases left in between. CDR3 DNA: TGTGCCAGCAGCTTAGAGGGGAGTACGGGCTATGGCTACACCTTC. Translating gives CASSLEGSTGYGYTF.

The J gene is TRBJ1-1, the V gene TRBV29-1; D not resolved. This CDR3 spans 14 amino acids. The V gene's germline CDR1 is SQVTM and CDR2 ANQGSEA. V was clipped by 7 bases and J by 0 bases, with 15 bases between them. The CDR3 nucleotides are TGCAGCGCCATCCCTGGCAGCCTGAACACTGAAGCTTTCTTT. It yields the protein CSAIPGSLNTEAFF.

The rearrangement joins TRBV29-1 to TRBJ2-7; D possibly corresponds to TRBD2 (5 bases). Trimming took off 3 bases at V and 3 bases at J, with 6 bases between the two ends. Germline assignment: CDR1 SQVTM and CDR2 ANQGSEA. The CDR3 spans 11 residues. In nucleotides, the CDR3 is TGCAGCGTTGACGGGGACTACGAGCAGTACTTC. The encoded protein is CSVDGDYEQYF.

The genes are TRBV7-2 and TRBJ1-5; D is undetermined. Trimming removed 2 bases at V and 8 bases at J, with 7 bases between. Germline CDR1 is SGHTA and CDR2 is FQGNSA. This CDR3 comprises 12 residues. The CDR3 loop reads CASSLSGKPQHF. The CDR3 DNA reads TGTGCCAGCAGCTTAAGTGGGAAGCCCCAGCATTTT.

This clonotype showed up just a few times. This sequence joins TRBV6-1 and TRBJ1-2; D is perhaps TRBD1 (6 bases). Germline-derived CDR1 and CDR2 are MNHNS and SASEGT. Trimming stripped 6 bases from V and 6 bases from J, with 23 bases between. This CDR3 has 16 residues. CDR3 sequence: CASSPTRQVPRDGYTF. The CDR3 bases are TGTGCCAGCAGCCCCACCCGACAGGTTCCCCGGGATGGCTACACCTTC.

The genes are TRBV10-3 and TRBJ2-7; 9 bases line up with TRBD1. Germline V gene sequence: CDR1 ENHRY, CDR2 SYGVKD. The CDR3 consists of 15 residues. V lost 4 bases to trimming and J lost 2 bases; unmatched junction nucleotides: 6. The CDR3 protein is CAISVTGTGTYEQYF. The CDR3 DNA is TGTGCCATCAGTGTTACCGGGACAGGGACCTACGAGCAGTACTTC.

This clonotype came up a few times. The chain uses TRBV14 and TRBJ2-7; TRBD1 is a possible D gene (6 bases). CDR1 is SGHDN, CDR2 FVKESK, per germline. CDR3 length: 16 amino acids. V was cut by 4 bases and J by 2 bases, with 18 bases left in between. CDR3 region: CASSPEEYRAPYEQYF. In DNA, the CDR3 is TGTGCCAGCAGCCCTGAAGAATACAGGGCGCCCTACGAGCAGTACTTC.

This clonotype showed up just a few times. The chain joins TRBV7-3 to TRBJ2-3; D ambiguous. The V end was cut by 0 bases, the J end by 5 bases, with 3 bases between. Looked up from germline, CDR1 is SGHTA and CDR2 is FQGTGA. The CDR3 extends over 12 amino acids. CDR3 protein: CASSLTEDTQYF. The CDR3 nucleotides read TGTGCCAGCAGCTTAACGGAAGATACGCAGTATTTT.

This chain joins TRBV10-3 and TRBJ2-7, with TRBD1 matching over 11 bases. The CDR3 is made up of 14 amino acids. Germline CDR1 ENHRY, CDR2 SYGVKD. V dropped 7 bases and J dropped 5; count of bases not matched to a gene: 7. DNA for the CDR3: TGTGCCATCACCGCAACGGACAGGGGGCACGAGCAGTACTTC. Protein: CAITATDRGHEQYF.

This clonotype was recorded a few times. This chain uses TRBV12-5 with TRBJ2-1; D is ambiguous. In germline, CDR1 is LGHNT, CDR2 FRNRAP. The CDR3 consists of 13 residues. V lost 1 base, J lost 7 bases, and 8 bases lay in between. The CDR3 nucleotides read TGTGCTAGTGGTTTGGGACCGTTAAATGAGCAGTTCTTC. Amino acid sequence: CASGLGPLNEQFF.

V is TRBV29-1 and J is TRBJ2-1, with D tentatively TRBD1 (5 bases). The CDR3 totals 14 residues. CDR1 and CDR2 (germline): SQVTM, ANQGSEA. Deletions cut 4 bases from V and 0 bases from J, with 10 bases between. The CDR3 bases are TGCAGCGTTGTAAGGACAAACTCCTACAATGAGCAGTTCTTC. Its translation: CSVVRTNSYNEQFF.